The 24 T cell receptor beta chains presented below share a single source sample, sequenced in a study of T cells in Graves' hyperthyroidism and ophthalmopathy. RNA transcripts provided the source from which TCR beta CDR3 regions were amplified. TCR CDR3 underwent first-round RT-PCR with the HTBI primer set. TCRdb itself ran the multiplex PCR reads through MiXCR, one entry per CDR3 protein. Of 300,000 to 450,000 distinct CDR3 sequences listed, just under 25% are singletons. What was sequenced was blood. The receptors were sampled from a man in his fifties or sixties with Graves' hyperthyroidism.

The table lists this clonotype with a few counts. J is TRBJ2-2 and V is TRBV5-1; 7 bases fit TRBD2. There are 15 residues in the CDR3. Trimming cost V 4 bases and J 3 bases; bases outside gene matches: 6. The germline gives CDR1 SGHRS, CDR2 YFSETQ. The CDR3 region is CASSVTSPDTGELFF. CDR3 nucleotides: TGCGCCAGCAGCGTGACTAGCCCCGACACCGGGGAGCTGTTTTTT.

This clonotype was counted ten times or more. CDR3: CASSLLLAEYNEQFF. CDR3 nucleotide sequence: TGTGCCAGCAGCCTACTCCTAGCGGAGTACAATGAGCAGTTCTTC. This chain joins TRBV7-9 and TRBJ2-1; 7 bases are shared with TRBD2. J gave up 4 bases and V 5 bases, and 8 bases lay outside the gene matches. This CDR3 comprises 15 residues. Germline loops: CDR1 SEHNR, CDR2 FQNEAQ (reference sequence).

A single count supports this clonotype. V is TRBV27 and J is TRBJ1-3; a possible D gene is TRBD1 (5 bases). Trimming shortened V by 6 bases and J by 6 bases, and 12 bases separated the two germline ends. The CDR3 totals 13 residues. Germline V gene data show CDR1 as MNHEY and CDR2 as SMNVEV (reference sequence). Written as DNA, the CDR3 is TGTGCCAGCAGAACGGGGGAGGAAAACACCATATATTTT. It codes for CASRTGEENTIYF.

For the CDR3, the DNA is TGCAGTGCTAGAGATGATTGGCAAACTGAAGCTTTCTTT. This encodes CSARDDWQTEAFF. J is TRBJ1-1 and V is TRBV20-1; D call uncertain. Germline CDR1 is DFQATT and CDR2 is SNEGSKA (reference sequence). Trimming shortened V by 0 bases and J by 5 bases, and 10 bases separated the two germline ends. The CDR3 runs to 13 residues.

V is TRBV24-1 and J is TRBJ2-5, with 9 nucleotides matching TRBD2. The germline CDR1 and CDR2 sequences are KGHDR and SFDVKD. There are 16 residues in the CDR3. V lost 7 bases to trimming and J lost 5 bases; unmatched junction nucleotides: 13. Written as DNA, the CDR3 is TGTGCCACCAGCAGGGAGGCGGGAGGGCCGGGCGAGACCCAGTACTTC. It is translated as CATSREAGGPGETQYF.

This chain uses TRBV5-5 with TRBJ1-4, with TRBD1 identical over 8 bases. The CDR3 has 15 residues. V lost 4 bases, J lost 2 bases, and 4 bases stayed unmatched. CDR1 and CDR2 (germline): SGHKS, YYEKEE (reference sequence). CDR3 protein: CASSSGQGTNEKLFF. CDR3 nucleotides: TGTGCCAGCAGCAGTGGACAGGGCACTAATGAAAAACTGTTTTTT.

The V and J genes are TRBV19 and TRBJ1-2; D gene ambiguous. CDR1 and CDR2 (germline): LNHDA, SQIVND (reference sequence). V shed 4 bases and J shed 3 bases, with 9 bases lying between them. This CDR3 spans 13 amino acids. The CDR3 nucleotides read TGTGCCAGTAGTAGTGTTTTGGACTATGGCTACACCTTC. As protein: CASSSVLDYGYTF.

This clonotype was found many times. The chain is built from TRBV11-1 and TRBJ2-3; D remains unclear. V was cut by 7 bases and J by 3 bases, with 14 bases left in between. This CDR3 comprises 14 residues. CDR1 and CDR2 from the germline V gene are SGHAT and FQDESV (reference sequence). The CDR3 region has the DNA TGTGCCAGCATCGCACCGGGTAGAACAGATACGCAGTATTTT. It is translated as CASIAPGRTDTQYF.

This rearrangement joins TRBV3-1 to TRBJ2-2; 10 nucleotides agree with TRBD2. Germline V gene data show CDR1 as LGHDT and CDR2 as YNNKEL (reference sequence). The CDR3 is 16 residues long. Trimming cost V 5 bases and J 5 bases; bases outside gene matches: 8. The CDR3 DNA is TGTGCCAGCAGCATCGCTAGCGGGAGTTCTACCGGGGAGCTGTTTTTT. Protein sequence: CASSIASGSSTGELFF.

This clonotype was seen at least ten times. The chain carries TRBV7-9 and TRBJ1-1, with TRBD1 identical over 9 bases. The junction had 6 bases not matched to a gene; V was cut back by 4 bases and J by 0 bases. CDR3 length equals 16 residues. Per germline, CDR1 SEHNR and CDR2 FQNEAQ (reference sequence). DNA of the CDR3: TGTGCCAGCAGCTATACCGGGACAGGGCTGAACACTGAAGCTTTCTTT. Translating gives CASSYTGTGLNTEAFF. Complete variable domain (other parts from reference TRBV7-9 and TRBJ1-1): DTGVSQNPRHKITKRGQNVTFRCDPISEHNRLYWYRQTLGQGPEFLTYFQNEAQLEKSRLLSDRFSAERPKGSFSTLEIQRTEQGDSAMYLCASSYTGTGLNTEAFFGQGTRLTVV.

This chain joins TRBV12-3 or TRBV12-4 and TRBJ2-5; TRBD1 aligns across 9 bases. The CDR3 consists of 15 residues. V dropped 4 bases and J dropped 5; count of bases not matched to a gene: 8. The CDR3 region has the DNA TGTGCCAGCAGTTCAGCGGGACAGGGAACGGAGACCCAGTACTTC. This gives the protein CASSSAGQGTETQYF.

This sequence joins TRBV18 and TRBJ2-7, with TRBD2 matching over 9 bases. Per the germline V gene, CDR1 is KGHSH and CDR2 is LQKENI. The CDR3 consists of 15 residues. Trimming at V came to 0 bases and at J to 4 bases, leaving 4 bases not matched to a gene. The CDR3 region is CASSPPGLAKYEQYF. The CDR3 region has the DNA TGTGCCAGCTCACCACCAGGACTAGCGAAATACGAGCAGTACTTC.

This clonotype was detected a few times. The DNA of the CDR3 is TGCAGCGTTGAAGACAGGGGCAGGTCCTACGAGCAGTACTTC. Translating gives CSVEDRGRSYEQYF. This rearrangement joins TRBV29-1 to TRBJ2-7; a possible D gene is TRBD1 (6 bases). V lost 0 bases and J lost 1, with 10 bases in between. CDR3 length: 14 residues. Per the germline V gene, CDR1 is SQVTM and CDR2 is ANQGSEA.

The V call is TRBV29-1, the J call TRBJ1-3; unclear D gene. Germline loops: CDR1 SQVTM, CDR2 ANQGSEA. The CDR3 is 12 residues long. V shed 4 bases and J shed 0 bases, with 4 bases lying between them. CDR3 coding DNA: TGCAGCGTTGCAGCCTCTGGAAACACCATATATTTT. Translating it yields CSVAASGNTIYF.

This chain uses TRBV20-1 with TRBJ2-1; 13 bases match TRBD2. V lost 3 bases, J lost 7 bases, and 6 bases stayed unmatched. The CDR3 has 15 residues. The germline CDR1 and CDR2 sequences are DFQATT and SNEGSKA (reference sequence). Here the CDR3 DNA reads TGCAGTGCTAGCACTAGCGGGAGGGCCGGTAATGAGCAGTTCTTC. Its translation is CSASTSGRAGNEQFF.

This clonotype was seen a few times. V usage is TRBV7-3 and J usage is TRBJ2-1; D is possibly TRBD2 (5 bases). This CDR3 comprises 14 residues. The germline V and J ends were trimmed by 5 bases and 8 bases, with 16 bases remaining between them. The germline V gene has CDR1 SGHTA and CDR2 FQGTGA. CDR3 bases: TGTGCCAGCAGCCTGTCCCTAAAGGGAGATGAGCAGTTCTTC. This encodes CASSLSLKGDEQFF.

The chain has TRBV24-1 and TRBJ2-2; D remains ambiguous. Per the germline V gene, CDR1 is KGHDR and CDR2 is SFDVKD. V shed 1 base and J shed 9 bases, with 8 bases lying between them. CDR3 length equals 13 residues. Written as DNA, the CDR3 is TGTGCCACCAGTGATTTCAGTACCCGGGAGCTGTTTTTT. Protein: CATSDFSTRELFF.

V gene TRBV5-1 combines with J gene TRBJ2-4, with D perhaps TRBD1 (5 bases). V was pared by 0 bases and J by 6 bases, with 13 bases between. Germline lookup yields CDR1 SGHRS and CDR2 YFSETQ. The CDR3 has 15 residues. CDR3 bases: TGCGCCAGCAGCTTGGGGCAGGGCGGCGTAAACATTCAGTACTTC. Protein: CASSLGQGGVNIQYF.

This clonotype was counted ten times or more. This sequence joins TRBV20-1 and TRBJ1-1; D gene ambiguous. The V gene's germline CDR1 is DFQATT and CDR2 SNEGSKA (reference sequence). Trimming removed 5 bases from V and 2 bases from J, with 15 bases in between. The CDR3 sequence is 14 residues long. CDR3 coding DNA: TGCAGTGCTGCCCGTGACGGGGTAAACACTGAAGCTTTCTTT. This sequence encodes CSAARDGVNTEAFF.

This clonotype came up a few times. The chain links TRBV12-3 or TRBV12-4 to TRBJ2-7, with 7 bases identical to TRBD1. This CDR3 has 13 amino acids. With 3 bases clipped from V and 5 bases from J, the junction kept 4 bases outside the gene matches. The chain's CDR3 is CASSFTDRDEQYF. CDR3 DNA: TGTGCCAGCAGTTTCACCGACAGGGACGAGCAGTACTTC.

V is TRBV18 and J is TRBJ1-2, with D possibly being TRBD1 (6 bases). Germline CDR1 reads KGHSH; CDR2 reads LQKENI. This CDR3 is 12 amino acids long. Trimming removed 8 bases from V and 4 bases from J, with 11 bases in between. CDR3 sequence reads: CASTRGAYGYTF. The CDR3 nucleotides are TGTGCCAGCACGCGGGGGGCCTATGGCTACACCTTC.

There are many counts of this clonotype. Written as DNA, the CDR3 is TGTGCCAGCAGTGAAGGACCGGGTGATACGCAGTATTTT. Its translation is CASSEGPGDTQYF. The chain links TRBV2 to TRBJ2-3; the D is unclear. Germline loops: CDR1 SNHLY, CDR2 FYNNEI. Trimming left V 1 base short and J 6 bases short, with 8 bases between. The CDR3 covers 13 residues.

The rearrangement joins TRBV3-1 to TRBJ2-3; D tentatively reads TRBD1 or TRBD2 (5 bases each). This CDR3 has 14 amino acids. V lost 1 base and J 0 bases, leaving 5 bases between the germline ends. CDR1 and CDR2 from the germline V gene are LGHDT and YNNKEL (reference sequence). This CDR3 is CASSQGDSTDTQYF. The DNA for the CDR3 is TGTGCCAGCAGCCAAGGGGACAGCACAGATACGCAGTATTTT.

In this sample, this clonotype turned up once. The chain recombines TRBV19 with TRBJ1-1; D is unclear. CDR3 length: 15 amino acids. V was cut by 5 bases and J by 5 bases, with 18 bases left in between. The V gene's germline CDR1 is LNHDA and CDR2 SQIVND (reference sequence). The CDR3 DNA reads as TGTGCCAGTAGTTCCCAGTCGGGTGGAGGAACTGAAGCTTTCTTT. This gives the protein CASSSQSGGGTEAFF.